The subject of this entry is one T cell receptor beta chain. Antigen unknown. TCRdb re-analyzed the 5' RACE reads; it lists each CDR3 protein once, without DNA. Here the sample table reports some 440,000 distinct CDR3 sequences. The germline V gene encodes CDR1 KGHDR and CDR2 SFDVKD. The CDR3 has 14 amino acids. The data were taken from a study of monozygotic twins with inflammatory bowel disease. Broader study findings: Lower TCRbeta diversity (inverse Simpson) was seen in IBD patients than in healthy co-twins.

The specimen was blood. The chain joins TRBV24-1 to TRBJ2-3; the D call from TCRdb, TRBD1, cannot be confirmed without DNA. The TCR originated in a human donor with ulcerative colitis or Crohn's disease, or a healthy co-twin of an affected twin (not recorded which). The CDR3 here is CATSLTGYTDTQYF.